This entry concerns a single TCR beta chain. Its antigen remains unknown. The data derive from a study of T cells in Graves' hyperthyroidism and ophthalmopathy. The cohort's ophthalmopathy patients, a group with duration under 3 months, had a Clinical Activity Score of at least 3 and a NOSPECS grade of at least 4. Thyroid ultrasound and orbital computed tomography, with clinical symptoms and serum thyroxine and TRAb, informed diagnoses. Deletions cut 1 base from V and 4 bases from J, with 16 bases between. CDR1 is SEHNR, CDR2 FQNEAQ, per germline (reference sequence). This CDR3 has 16 amino acids. Regarding the study as a whole: Most expanded thyroid clonotypes above 0.001 recurred in blood.

Amplification yielded TCR beta CDR3 regions, with RNA transcripts as the source. RT-PCR in the first round (using the HTBI primer set) targeted the TCR CDR3. One entry per CDR3 protein, called by TCRdb with MiXCR from the multiplex PCR reads. Counted here are over 500,000 distinct CDR3 sequences, about a sixth occurring once; the ten biggest clones make up roughly a sixth. The sequenced sample consisted of blood. This sequence was found in a woman younger than 35 with Graves' ophthalmopathy. The J gene is TRBJ1-1, the V gene TRBV7-9, with a tentative D call TRBD1 (5 bases). The CDR3 reads CASSLGPGIRVTEAFF. The DNA for the CDR3 is TGTGCCAGCAGCTTAGGTCCAGGGATAAGGGTCACTGAAGCTTTCTTT.